Reported below is one T cell receptor (beta chain). Its specificity is not known. This sample was included in a study of beta chain features in type 1 diabetes. The study's findings and limits: Within the patient group, naive, central memory and Treg TCRB repertoires appeared more similar to each other than within healthy donors.

Sorted populations were all over 95% pure. Of the isolated RNA, all was reverse transcribed, and so the sequenced material was expressed TCRB transcripts. About a million reads per sample were averaged for stem cell-like memory samples. Measured with immunoSEQ multiplex PCR; TCRdb has only the in-frame clones, and not every one. Among approximately 100,000 clones, less than 40% were seen once, and the ten largest hold roughly 0.064%. The sequenced sample consisted of stem cell memory CD4+ T cells from blood. The sequence was obtained from a woman aged 18-35 years in good health.

CDR3 in amino acids: CASSEEAGGRSEQFF. The DNA of the CDR3 is TGTGCCAGCAGTGAAGAGGCGGGAGGGCGATCTGAGCAGTTCTTC. The chain uses TRBV2 and TRBJ2-1; 9 bases match TRBD2. Germline trimming cut 1 base from V and 9 bases from J; bases unmatched to any gene: 7. This CDR3 spans 15 amino acids. The germline V gene has CDR1 SNHLY and CDR2 FYNNEI.